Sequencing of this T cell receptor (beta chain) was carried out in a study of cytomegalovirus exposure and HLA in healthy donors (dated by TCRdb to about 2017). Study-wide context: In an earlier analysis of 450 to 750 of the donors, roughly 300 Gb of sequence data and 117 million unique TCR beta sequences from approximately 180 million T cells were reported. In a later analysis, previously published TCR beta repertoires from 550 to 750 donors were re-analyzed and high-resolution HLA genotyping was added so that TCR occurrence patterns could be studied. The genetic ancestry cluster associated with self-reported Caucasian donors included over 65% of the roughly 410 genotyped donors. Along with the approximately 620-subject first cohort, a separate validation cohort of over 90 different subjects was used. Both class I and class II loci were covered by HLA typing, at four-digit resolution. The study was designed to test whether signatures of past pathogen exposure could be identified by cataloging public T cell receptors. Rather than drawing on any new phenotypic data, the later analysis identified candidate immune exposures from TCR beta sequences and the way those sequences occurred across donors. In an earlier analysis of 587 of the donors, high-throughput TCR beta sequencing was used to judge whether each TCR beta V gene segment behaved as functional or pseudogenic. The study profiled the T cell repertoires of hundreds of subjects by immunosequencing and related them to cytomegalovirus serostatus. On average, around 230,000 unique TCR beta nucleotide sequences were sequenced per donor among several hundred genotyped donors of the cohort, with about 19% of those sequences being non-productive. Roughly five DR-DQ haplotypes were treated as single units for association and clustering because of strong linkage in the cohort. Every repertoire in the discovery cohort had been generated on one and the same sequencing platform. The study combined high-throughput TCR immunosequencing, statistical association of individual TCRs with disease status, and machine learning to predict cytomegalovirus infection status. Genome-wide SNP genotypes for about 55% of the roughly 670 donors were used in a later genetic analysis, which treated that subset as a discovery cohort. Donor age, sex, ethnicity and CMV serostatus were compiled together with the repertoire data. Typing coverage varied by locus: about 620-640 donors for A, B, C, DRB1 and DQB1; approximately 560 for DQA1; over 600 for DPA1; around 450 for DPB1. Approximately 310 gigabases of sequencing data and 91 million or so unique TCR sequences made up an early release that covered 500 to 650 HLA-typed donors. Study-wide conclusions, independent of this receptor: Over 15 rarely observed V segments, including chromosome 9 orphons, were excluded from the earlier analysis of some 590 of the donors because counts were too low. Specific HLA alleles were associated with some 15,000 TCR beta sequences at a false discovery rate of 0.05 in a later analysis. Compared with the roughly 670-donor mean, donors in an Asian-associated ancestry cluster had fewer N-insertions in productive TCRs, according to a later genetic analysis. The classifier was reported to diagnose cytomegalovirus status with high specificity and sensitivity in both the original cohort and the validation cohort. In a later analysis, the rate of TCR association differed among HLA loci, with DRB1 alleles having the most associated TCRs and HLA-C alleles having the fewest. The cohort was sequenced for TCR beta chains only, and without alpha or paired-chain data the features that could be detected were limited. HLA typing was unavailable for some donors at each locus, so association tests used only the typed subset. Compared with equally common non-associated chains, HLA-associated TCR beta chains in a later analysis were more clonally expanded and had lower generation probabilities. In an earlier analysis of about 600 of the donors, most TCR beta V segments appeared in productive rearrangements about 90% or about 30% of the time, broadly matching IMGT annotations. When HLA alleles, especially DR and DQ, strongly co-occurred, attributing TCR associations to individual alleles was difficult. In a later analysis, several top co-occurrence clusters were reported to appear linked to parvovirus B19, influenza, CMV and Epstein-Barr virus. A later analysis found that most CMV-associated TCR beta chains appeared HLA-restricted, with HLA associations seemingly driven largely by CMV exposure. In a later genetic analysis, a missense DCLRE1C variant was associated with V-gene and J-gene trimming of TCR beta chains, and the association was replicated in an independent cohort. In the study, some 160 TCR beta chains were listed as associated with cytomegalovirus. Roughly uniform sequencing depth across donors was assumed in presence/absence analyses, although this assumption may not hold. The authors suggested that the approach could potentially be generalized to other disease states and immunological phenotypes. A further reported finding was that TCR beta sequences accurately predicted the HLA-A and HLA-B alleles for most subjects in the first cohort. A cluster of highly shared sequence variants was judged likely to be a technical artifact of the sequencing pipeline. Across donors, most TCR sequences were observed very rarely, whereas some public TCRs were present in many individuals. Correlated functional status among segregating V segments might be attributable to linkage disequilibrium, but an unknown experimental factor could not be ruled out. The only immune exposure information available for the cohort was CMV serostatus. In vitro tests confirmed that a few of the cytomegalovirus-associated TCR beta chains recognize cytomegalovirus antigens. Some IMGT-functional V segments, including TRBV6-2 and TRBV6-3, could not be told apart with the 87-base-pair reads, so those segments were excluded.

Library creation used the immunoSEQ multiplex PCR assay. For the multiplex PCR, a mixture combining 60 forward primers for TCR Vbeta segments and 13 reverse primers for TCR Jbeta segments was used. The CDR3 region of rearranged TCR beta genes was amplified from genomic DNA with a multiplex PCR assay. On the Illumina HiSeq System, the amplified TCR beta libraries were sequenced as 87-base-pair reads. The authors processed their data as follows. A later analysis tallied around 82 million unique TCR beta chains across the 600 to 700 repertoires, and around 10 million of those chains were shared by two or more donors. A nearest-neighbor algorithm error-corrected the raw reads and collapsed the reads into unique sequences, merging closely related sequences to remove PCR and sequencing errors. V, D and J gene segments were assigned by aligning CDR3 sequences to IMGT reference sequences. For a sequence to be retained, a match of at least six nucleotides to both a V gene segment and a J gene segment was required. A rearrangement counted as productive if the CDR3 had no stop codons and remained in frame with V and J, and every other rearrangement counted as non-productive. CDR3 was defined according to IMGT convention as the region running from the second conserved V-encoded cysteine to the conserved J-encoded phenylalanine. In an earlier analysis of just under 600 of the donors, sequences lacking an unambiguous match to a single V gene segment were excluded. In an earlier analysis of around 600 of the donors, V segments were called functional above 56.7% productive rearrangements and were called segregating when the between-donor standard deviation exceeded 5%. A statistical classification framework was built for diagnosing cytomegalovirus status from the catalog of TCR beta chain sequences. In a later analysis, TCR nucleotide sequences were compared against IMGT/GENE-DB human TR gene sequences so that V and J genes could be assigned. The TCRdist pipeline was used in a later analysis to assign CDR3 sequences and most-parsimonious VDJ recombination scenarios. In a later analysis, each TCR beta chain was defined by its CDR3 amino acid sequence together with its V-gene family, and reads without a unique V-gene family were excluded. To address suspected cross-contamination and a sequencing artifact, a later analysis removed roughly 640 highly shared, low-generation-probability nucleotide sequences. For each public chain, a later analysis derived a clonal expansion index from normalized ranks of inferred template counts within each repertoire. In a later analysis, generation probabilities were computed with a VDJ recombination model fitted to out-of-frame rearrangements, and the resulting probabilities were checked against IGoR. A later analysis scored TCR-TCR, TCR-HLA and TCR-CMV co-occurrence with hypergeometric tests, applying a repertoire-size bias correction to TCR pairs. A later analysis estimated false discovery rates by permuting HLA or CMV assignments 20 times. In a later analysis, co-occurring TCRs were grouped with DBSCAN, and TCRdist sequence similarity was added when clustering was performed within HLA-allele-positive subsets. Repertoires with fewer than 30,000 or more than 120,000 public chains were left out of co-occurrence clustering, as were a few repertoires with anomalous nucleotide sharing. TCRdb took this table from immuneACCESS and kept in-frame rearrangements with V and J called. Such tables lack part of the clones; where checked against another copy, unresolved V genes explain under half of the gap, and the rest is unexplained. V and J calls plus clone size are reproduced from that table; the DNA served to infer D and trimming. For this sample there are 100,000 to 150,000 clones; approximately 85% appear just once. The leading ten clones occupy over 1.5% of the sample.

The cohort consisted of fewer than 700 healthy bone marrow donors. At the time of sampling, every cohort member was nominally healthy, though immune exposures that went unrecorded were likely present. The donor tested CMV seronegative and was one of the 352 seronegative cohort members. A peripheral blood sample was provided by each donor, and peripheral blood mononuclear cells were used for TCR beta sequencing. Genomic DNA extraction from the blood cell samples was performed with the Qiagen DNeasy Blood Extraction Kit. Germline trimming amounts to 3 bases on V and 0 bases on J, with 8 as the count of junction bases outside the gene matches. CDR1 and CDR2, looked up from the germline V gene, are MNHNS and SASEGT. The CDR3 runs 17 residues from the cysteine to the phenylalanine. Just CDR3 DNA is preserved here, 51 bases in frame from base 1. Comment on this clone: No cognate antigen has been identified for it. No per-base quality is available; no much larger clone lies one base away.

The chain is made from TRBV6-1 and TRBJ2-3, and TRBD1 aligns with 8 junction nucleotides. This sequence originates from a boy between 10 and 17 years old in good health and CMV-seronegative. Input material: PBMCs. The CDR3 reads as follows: CASSETGTGHSTDTQYF. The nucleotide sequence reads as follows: TGTGCCAGCAGTGAGACCGGGACAGGCCATAGCACAGATACGCAGTATTTT.